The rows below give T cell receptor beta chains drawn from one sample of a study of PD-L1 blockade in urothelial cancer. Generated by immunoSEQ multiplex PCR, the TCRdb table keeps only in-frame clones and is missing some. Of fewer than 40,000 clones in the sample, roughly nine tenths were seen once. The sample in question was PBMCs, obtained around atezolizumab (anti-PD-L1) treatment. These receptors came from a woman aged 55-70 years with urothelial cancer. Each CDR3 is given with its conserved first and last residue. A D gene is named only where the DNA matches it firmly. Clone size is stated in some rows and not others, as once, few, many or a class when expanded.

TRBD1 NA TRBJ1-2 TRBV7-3 CASSQDRGYGYTF TGTGCCAGCAGTCAGGACAGGGGCTATGGCTACACCTTC
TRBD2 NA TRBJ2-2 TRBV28 CASSPPSGLNTGELFF TGTGCCAGCAGTCCCCCTAGCGGATTGAACACCGGGGAGCTGTTTTTT
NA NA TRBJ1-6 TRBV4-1 CASSRFTGINNSPLHF TGCGCCAGCAGCCGGTTCACAGGGATCAATAATTCACCCCTCCACTTT
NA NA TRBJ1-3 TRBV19 CASTTRRDGGRNTIYF TGTGCCAGTACTACCCGCCGGGACGGGGGGAGAAACACCATATATTTT
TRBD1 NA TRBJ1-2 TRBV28 CASSRQGALVYGYTF TGTGCCAGCAGTCGACAGGGGGCATTGGTCTATGGCTACACCTTC
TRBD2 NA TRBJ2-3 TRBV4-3 CASSQVPPGGSTDTQYF TGCGCCAGCAGCCAAGTCCCCCCGGGAGGGAGCACAGATACGCAGTATTTT
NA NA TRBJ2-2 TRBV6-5 CASSSHGRGNTGELFF TGTGCCAGCAGTTCCCACGGCCGGGGGAACACCGGGGAGCTGTTTTTT
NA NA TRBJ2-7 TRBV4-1 CASSASREDEQYF TGCGCCAGCAGCGCCAGTCGAGAGGACGAGCAGTACTTC
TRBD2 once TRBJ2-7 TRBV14 CASSQVMGLAGVPQYF TGTGCCAGCAGCCAAGTCATGGGACTAGCGGGAGTCCCCCAGTACTTC
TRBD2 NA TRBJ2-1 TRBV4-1 CASSQEAAGLDNEQFF TGCGCCAGCAGCCAAGAAGCTGCGGGACTAGACAATGAGCAGTTCTTC
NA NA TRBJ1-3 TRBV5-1 CASSPRTAGNTIYF TGCGCCAGCAGCCCTCGGACAGCAGGAAACACCATATATTTT
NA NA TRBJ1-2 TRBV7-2 CASSSTTGGYGYTF TGTGCCAGCAGCTCCACGACAGGAGGCTATGGCTACACCTTC
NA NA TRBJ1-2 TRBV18 CASSRSQGIDGYTF TGTGCCAGCTCACGGAGTCAGGGGATCGACGGCTACACCTTC
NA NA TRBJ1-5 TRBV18 CASSPPDMYQPQHF TGTGCCAGCTCACCTCCGGACATGTATCAGCCCCAGCATTTT
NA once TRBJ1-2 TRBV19 CASSMTDRDGYTF TGTGCCAGTAGTATGACGGACAGAGATGGCTACACCTTC
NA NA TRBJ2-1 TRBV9 CASSVDWRNYNEQFF TGTGCCAGCAGCGTAGATTGGCGGAATTACAATGAGCAGTTCTTC
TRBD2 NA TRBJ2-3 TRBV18 CASSPLGLAGKDTQYF TGTGCCAGCTCACCCTTGGGACTAGCGGGAAAAGATACGCAGTATTTT
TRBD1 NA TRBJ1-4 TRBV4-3 CASSPSRSQGVGEKLFF TGCGCCAGCAGCCCCTCAAGGTCTCAGGGGGTTGGGGAAAAACTGTTTTTT
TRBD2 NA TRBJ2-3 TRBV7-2 CASSFIAGGTADTQYF TGTGCCAGCAGCTTCATCGCGGGAGGTACGGCAGATACGCAGTATTTT
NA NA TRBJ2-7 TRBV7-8 CASSYSTDHTDLLYEQYF TGTGCCAGCAGCTATAGTACAGACCATACCGATCTCTTGTACGAGCAGTACTTC
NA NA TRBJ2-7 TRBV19 CASSHVREERAYEQYF TGTGCCAGTAGTCACGTCAGGGAGGAACGAGCCTACGAGCAGTACTTC
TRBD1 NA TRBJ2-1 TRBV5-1 CASSSSTGTGGAGGVNEQFF TGCGCCAGCAGCTCCTCGACCGGGACAGGGGGCGCGGGGGGGGTGAATGAGCAGTTCTTC
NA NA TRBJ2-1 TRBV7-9 CASSLASGIYNEQFF TGTGCCAGCAGCTTAGCTAGCGGTATCTACAATGAGCAGTTCTTC
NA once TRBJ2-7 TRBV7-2 CASSLAGPYEQYF TGTGCCAGCAGCTTGGCGGGACCATACGAGCAGTACTTC
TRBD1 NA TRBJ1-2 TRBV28 CASSIPGQGTYGYTF TGTGCCAGCAGTATCCCTGGACAGGGGACCTATGGCTACACCTTC
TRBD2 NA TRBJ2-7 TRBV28 CASSLFGTRSYEQYF TGTGCCAGCAGTTTATTCGGGACTAGGTCGTACGAGCAGTACTTC
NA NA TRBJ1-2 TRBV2 CASSRRLEGGYGYTF TGTGCCAGCAGCCGCCGGCTCGAAGGGGGCTATGGCTACACCTTC
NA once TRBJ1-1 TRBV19 CASSISSGPAEAFF TGTGCCAGTAGTATAAGTTCAGGGCCAGCTGAAGCTTTCTTT
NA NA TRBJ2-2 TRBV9 CASSPRAGFGTGELFF TGTGCCAGCAGCCCGAGAGCAGGGTTCGGCACCGGGGAGCTGTTTTTT
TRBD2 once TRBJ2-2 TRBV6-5 CASSPGGAGELFF TGTGCCAGCAGCCCGGGAGGGGCCGGGGAGCTGTTTTTT
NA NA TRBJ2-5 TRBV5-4 CASSLAGRGRGETQYF TGTGCCAGCAGCTTGGCCGGGCGGGGCCGGGGGGAGACCCAGTACTTC